This T cell receptor (beta chain) was found in a study of regulatory T cells in long-lasting Graves disease. The sample's time point: newly diagnosed GD, antithyroid drugs for less than 3 months. Scientists built the TCR library using RNA that was extracted from PBMCs. CDR3 length equals 12 residues. CDR1 is MNHNS and CDR2 is SASEGT in the germline V gene. Trimming took 5 bases from V and 8 from J; bases not matched to a gene: 2. Arm-PCR of CDR3 regions with iRepertoire HTBI primers generated TCR beta libraries. TCRdb called the multiplex PCR reads again in MiXCR, with one record for every CDR3 protein. The table records 520,000 or so distinct CDR3 sequences, 9.5% to 15% of them present only once. This clonotype was recorded many times. These data were also reused for a study on T cells in Graves' hyperthyroidism and ophthalmopathy.

The chain links TRBV6-1 to TRBJ2-3, with 9 bases identical to TRBD2. The sequence was obtained from a woman in her 30s with Graves disease. This material consisted of peripheral blood mononuclear cells (PBMCs), taken at new diagnosis, from a patient treated with antithyroid drugs. CDR3 sequence (DNA): TGTGCCAGCAGTCTGACTAGCGGTACGCAGTATTTT. Its translation is CASSLTSGTQYF.